Below, one TCR beta chain is given with its context. No antigen is known for it. These data originate in a study of vaccination effects on CD4 cells after COVID-19. Study-level information: Participants were given two doses of BNT162b2 or mRNA-1273 vaccine.

Antigen-specific CD4+ T cells were expanded with viral peptide pools in the ViraFEST assay before sequencing. With around ten days of culture completed, CD4+ T cells were isolated. Vaccinated participants had no history of SARS-CoV-2 infection and tested negative for nucleocapsid antibodies. A few million PBMC were placed in each well, which was supplemented with approximately 9.9 IU/ml IL-2 and approximately 10 ug/ml peptides. IL-2 medium took the place of half the medium on both days 3 and 7. This table comes from immunoSEQ multiplex PCR, and its TCRdb copy is limited to in-frame clones, with some not included. The sample consists of approximately 40,000 clones, roughly 70% of them appearing once. Per the germline V gene, CDR1 is SGHRS and CDR2 is YFSETQ. V lost 1 base to trimming and J lost 7 bases; unmatched junction nucleotides: 8. The CDR3 covers 16 residues. Broader study findings: The study had few convalescent patients and no early post-infection timepoints.

The chain employs TRBV5-1 and TRBJ1-6, with TRBD1 identical over 7 bases. The clonotype was recovered from a human donor who received a COVID-19 vaccine. The source material was CD4+ T cells from PBMCs cultured with SARS-CoV-2 spike peptides, sampled before COVID-19 vaccination. The DNA of the CDR3 is TGCGCCAGCAGCTTGTTGGCAGGGGGTTCCAATTCACCCCTCCACTTT. Translated: CASSLLAGGSNSPLHF.